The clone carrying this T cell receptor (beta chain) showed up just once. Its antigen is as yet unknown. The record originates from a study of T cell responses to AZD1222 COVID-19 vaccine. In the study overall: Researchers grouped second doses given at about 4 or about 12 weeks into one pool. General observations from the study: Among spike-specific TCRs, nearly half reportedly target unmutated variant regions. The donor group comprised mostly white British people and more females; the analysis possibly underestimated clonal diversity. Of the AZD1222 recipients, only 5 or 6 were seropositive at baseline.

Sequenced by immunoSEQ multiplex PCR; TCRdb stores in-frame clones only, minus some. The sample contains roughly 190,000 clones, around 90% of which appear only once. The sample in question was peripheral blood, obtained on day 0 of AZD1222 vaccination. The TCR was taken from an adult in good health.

This CDR3 reads CASSPAAREGDQPQHF. The CDR3 nucleotides are TGTGCCAGCTCACCAGCGGCCAGGGAAGGTGATCAGCCCCAGCATTTT. The genes are TRBV18 and TRBJ1-5; TRBD1 might be the D (5 bases). V lost 2 bases and J 5 bases, leaving 16 bases between the germline ends. The CDR3 loop spans 16 amino acids. Germline CDR1 KGHSH, CDR2 LQKENI.